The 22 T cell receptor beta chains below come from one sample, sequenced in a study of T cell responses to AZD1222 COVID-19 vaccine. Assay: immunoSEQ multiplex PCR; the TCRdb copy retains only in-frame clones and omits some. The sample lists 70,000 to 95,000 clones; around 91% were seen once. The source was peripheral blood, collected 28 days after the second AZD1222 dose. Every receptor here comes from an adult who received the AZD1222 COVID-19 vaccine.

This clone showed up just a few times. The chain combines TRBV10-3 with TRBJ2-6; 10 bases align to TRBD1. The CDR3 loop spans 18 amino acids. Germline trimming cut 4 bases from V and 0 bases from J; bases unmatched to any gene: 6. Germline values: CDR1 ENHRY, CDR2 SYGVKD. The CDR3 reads CAISGQGANSSGANVLTF. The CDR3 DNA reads TGTGCCATCAGTGGACAGGGGGCTAACAGCTCTGGGGCCAACGTCCTGACTTTC.

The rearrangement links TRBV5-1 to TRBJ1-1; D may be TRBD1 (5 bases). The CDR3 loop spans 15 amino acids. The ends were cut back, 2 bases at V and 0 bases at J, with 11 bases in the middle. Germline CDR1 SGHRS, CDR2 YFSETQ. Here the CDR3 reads CASSLEGRVNTEAFF. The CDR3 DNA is TGCGCCAGCAGCTTAGAGGGGCGTGTGAACACTGAAGCTTTCTTT.

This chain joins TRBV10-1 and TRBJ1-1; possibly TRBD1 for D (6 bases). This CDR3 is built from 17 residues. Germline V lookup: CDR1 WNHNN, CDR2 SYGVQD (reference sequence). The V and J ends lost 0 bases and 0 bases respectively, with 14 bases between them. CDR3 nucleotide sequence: TGCGCCAGCAGTGAGTCGACTGGACAGTTCCTGAACACTGAAGCTTTCTTT. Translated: CASSESTGQFLNTEAFF.

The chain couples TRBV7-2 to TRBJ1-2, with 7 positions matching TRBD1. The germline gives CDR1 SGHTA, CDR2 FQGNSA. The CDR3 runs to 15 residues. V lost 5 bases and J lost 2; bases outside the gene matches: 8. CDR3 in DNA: TGTGCCAGCAGCCTCCGGGACAGCCTCAACTATGGCTACACCTTC. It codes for CASSLRDSLNYGYTF. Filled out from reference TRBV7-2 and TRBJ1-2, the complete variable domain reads GAGVSQSPSNKVTEKGKDVELRCDPISGHTALYWYRQSLGQGLEFLIYFQGNSAPDKSGLPSDRFSAERTGGSVSTLTIQRTQQEDSAVYLCASSLRDSLNYGYTFGSGTRLTVV.

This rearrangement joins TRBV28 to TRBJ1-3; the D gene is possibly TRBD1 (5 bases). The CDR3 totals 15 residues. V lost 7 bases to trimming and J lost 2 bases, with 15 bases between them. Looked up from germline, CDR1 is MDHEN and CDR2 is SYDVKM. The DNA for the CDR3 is TGTGCCAGCAAGGAGGGAGGGGTAACTGGAAACACCATATATTTT. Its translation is CASKEGGVTGNTIYF.

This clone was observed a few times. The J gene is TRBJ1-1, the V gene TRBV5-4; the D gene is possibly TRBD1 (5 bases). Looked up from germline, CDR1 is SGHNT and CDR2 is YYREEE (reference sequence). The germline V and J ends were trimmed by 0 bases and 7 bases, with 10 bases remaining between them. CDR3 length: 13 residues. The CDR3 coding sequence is TGTGCCAGCAGCTTGGGGGGGAGTGGTGAAGCTTTCTTT. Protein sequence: CASSLGGSGEAFF.

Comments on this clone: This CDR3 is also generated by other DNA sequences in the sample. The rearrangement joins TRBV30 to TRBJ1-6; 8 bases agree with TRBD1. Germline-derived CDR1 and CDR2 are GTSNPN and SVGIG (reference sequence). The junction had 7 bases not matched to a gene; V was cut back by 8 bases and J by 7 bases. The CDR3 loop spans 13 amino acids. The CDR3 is CAGRQGLNSPLHF. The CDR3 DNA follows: TGTGCCGGACGACAGGGGCTGAATTCACCCCTCCACTTT.

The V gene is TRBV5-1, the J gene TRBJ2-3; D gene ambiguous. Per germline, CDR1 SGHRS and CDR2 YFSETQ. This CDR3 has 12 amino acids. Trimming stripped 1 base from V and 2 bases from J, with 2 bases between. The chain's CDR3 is CASSLSTDTQYF. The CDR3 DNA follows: TGCGCCAGCAGCTTGTCCACAGATACGCAGTATTTT.

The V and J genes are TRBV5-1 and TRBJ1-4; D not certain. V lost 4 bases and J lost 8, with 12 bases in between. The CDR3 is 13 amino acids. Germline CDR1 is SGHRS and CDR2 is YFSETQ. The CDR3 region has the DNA TGCGCCAGCAGCATCGGGGTTGCCGAAAAACTGTTTTTT. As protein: CASSIGVAEKLFF.

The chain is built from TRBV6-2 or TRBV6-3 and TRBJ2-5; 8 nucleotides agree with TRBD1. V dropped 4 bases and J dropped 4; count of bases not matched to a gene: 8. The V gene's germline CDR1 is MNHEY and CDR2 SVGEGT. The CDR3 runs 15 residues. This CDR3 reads CASSFYPGGRETQYF. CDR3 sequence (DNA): TGTGCCAGCAGTTTCTACCCAGGGGGCAGAGAGACCCAGTACTTC.

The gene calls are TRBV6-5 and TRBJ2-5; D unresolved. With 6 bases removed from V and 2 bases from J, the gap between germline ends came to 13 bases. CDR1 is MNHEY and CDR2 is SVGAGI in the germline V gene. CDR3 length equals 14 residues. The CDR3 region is CASRGDLTQETQYF. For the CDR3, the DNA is TGTGCCAGCAGGGGCGACCTAACTCAAGAGACCCAGTACTTC.

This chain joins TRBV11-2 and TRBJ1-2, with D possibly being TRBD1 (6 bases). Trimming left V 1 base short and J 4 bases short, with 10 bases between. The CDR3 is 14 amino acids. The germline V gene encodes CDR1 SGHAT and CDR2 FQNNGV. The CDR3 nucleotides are TGTGCCAGCAGCTTAGTCTGGGGGCCCTATGGCTACACCTTC. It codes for CASSLVWGPYGYTF. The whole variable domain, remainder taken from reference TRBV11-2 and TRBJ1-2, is EAGVAQSPRYKIIEKRQSVAFWCNPISGHATLYWYQQILGQGPKLLIQFQNNGVVDDSQLPKDRFSAERLKGVDSTLKIQPAKLEDSAVYLCASSLVWGPYGYTFGSGTRLTVV.

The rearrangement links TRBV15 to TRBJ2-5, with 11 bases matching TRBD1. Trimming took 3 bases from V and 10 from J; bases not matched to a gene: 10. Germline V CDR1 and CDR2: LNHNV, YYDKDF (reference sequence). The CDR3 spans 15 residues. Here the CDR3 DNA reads TGTGCCACCAGCAGGGGGACAGGGGGATCATGGGACCAGTACTTC. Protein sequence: CATSRGTGGSWDQYF. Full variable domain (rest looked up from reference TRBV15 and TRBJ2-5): DAMVIQNPRYQVTQFGKPVTLSCSQTLNHNVMYWYQQKSSQAPKLLFHYYDKDFNNEADTPDNFQSRRPNTSFCFLDIRSPGLGDTAMYLCATSRGTGGSWDQYFGPGTRLLVL.

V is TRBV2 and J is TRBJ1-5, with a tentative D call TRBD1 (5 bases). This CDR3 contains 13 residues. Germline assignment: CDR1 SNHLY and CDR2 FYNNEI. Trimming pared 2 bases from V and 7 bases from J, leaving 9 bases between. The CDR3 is CASSELGDQPQHF. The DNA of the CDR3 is TGTGCCAGCAGTGAATTGGGGGACCAGCCCCAGCATTTT.

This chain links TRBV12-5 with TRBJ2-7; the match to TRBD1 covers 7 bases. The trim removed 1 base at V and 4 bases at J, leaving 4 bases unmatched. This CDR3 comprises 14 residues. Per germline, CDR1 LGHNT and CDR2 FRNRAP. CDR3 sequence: CASGLGQGGYEQYF. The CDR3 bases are TGTGCTAGTGGTTTGGGACAGGGTGGTTACGAGCAGTACTTC.

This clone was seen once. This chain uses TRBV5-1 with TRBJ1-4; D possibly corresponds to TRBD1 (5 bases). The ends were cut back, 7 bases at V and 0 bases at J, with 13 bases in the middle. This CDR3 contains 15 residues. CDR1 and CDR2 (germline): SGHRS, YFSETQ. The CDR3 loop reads CASGTGRATNEKLFF. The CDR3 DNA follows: TGCGCCAGCGGAACAGGCAGGGCAACTAATGAAAAACTGTTTTTT.

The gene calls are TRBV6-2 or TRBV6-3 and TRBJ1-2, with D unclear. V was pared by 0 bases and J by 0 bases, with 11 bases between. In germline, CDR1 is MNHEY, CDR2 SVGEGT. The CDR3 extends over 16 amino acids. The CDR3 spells CASSYSAPQPNYGYTF. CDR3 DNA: TGTGCCAGCAGTTACTCGGCTCCGCAACCTAACTATGGCTACACCTTC.

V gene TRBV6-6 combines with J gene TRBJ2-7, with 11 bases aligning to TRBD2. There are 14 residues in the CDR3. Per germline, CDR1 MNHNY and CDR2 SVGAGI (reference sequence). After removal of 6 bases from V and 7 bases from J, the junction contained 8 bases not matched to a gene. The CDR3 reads CASSLTSGRIEQYF. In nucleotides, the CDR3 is TGTGCCAGCAGCCTCACTAGCGGGAGAATAGAGCAGTACTTC.

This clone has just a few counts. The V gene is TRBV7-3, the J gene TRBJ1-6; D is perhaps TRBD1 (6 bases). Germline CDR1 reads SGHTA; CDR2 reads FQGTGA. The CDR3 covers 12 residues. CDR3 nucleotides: TGTTGGGGGCAGGCGTATAATTCACCCCTCCACTTT. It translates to CWGQAYNSPLHF. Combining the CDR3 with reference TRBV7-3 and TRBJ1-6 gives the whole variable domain GAGVSQTPSNKVTEKGKYVELRCDPISGHTALYWYRQSLGQGPEFLIYFQGTGAADDSGLPNDRFFAVRPEGSVSTLKIQRTERGDSAVYLCWGQAYNSPLHFGNGTRLTVT.

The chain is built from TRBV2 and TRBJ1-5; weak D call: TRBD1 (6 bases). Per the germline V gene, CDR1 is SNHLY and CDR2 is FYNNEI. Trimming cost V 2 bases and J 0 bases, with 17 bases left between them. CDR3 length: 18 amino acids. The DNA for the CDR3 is TGTGCCAGCAGTGAATACCTCCAGGGGTCTTATAGCAATCAGCCCCAGCATTTT. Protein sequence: CASSEYLQGSYSNQPQHF.

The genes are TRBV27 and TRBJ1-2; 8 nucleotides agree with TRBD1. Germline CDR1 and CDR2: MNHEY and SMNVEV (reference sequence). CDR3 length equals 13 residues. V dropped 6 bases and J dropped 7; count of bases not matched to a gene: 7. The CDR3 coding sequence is TGTGCCAGCAGACTATCAGGGGGCCTTGGCTACACCTTC. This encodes CASRLSGGLGYTF.

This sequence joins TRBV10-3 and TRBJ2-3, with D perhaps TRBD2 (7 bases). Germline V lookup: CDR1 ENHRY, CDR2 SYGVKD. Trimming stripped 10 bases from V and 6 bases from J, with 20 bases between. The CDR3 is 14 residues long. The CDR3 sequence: CATLHTGGPDTQYF. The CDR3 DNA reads TGTGCCACCCTCCATACCGGGGGGCCGGATACGCAGTATTTT.